These T cell receptor beta chains were read from a single sample in a study of blood T cell repertoires in COVID-19. The data were produced by immunoSEQ multiplex PCR, yet TCRdb's version contains in-frame clones alone and is incomplete. The sample carries roughly 250,000 clones, roughly nine tenths recorded once. The specimen sequenced was peripheral blood. Receptors originate from a woman between 25 and 40 years old with COVID-19, enrolled during active disease. CDR3s include the opening cysteine and the closing phenylalanine or tryptophan. D genes are given only for firm matches. Where a row states a size, it is once, few, many or the class of an expanded clone; other rows omit it.

.	TRBV5-4	TRBJ2-7	.	TGTGCCAGCAGCATACCAGGGCGTAACTACGAGCAGTACTTC	CASSIPGRNYEQYF
.	TRBV19	TRBJ1-4	.	TGTGCCACCCGACAGGCACCAGGAGGAACTAATGAAAAACTGTTTTTT	CATRQAPGGTNEKLFF
once	TRBV19	TRBJ1-1	.	TGTGCCAGTAGCCGGGGGGAGCCGTGGAACACTGAAGCTTTCTTT	CASSRGEPWNTEAFF
.	TRBV5-5	TRBJ2-3	.	TGTGCCAGCAGCTCCCCTACTAGCACGCAGTATTTT	CASSSPTSTQYF
.	TRBV19	TRBJ2-2	TRBD1	TGTGCCACCGTCAGGACAGGGGGGACCGGGGAGCTGTTTTTT	CATVRTGGTGELFF
.	TRBV5-1	TRBJ2-7	TRBD1	TGCGCCAGCAGCTGGCGACAGGGCGCCTACGAGCAGTACTTC	CASSWRQGAYEQYF
.	TRBV5-5	TRBJ1-6	.	TGTGCCAGCAGCTTGTATAGCGGGTCCCTCCACTTT	CASSLYSGSLHF
few	TRBV12-1	TRBJ2-1	.	TGTGCCAGCAGCAGGCGTCGCGGCAACTACAATGAGCAGTTCTTC	CASSRRRGNYNEQFF
once	TRBV5-6	TRBJ1-5	.	TGTGCCAGCAGCTCATCCCAGCAGCCCCAGCATTTT	CASSSSQQPQHF
.	TRBV7-8	TRBJ2-7	TRBD2	TGTGCTAGCAGGGGACTAGCGGGTAGAGGGGGCTCCTACGAGCAGTACTTC	CASRGLAGRGGSYEQYF
.	TRBV5-1	TRBJ1-2	TRBD1	TGCGCCAGCAGCGACGGGACAGGGGCCTATGGCTACACCTTC	CASSDGTGAYGYTF
.	TRBV6-5	TRBJ1-2	.	TGTGCCAGCACCCAAAGCAGGGCGCCCTATGGCTACACCTTC	CASTQSRAPYGYTF
.	TRBV6-1	TRBJ1-2	.	TGTGCCAGCAGTGAAATTGAGTCAGGGTTAGGGATCTATGGCTACACCTTC	CASSEIESGLGIYGYTF
.	TRBV5-1	TRBJ2-7	TRBD1	TGCGCCAGCAGCTTGGCCGTCGGGACAGACTACGAGCAGTACTTC	CASSLAVGTDYEQYF
few	TRBV15	TRBJ1-5	TRBD1	TGTGCCACCAGCAGAGGACAGGGCGTAGGGCAGCCCCAGCATTTT	CATSRGQGVGQPQHF
.	TRBV11-3	TRBJ2-1	.	TGTGCCAGCAGCTTCGGGACTCCGAATGAGCAGTTCTTC	CASSFGTPNEQFF
once	TRBV27	TRBJ1-5	.	TGTGCCAGCAGTTTTAGACAGACCAATCAGCCCCAGCATTTT	CASSFRQTNQPQHF
.	TRBV18	TRBJ2-1	TRBD2	TGTGCCAGCTCACTTAGCGGGGGGGCGGAAGATGAGCAGTTCTTC	CASSLSGGAEDEQFF
.	TRBV20-1	TRBJ2-7	TRBD1	TGCAGTGCTAGTCACACACCCCCGGACAGGGTCAGCCACGAGCAGTACTTC	CSASHTPPDRVSHEQYF
.	TRBV11-3	TRBJ2-5	TRBD1	TGTGCCAGCAGCCGATCAGGGGGCGGAGAGACCCAGTACTTC	CASSRSGGGETQYF
.	TRBV5-1	TRBJ2-3	.	TGCGCCAGCAGACTGGGGGGGGGCCGCAGCACAGATACGCAGTATTTT	CASRLGGGRSTDTQYF
.	TRBV6-2/TRBV6-3	TRBJ2-5	TRBD2	TGTGCCAGCAGTTTAGCGGGGGGAGGGTACCAAGAGACCCAGTACTTC	CASSLAGGGYQETQYF
once	TRBV3-1/TRBV3-2	TRBJ2-7	TRBD1	TGTGCCAGCAGCATACACGGGACAGGGGGCTACGAGCAGTACTTC	CASSIHGTGGYEQYF
.	TRBV5-8	TRBJ2-2	TRBD1	TGTGCCAGCAGGACCCGGGACAGGGAGTCCGGGGAGCTGTTTTTT	CASRTRDRESGELFF
.	TRBV28	TRBJ2-1	.	TGTGCCAGCAGCCTGAGGAGGCTGGCCAATGAGCAGTTCTTC	CASSLRRLANEQFF
.	TRBV7-9	TRBJ1-2	TRBD1	TGTGCCAGCAGCCTCCTTACAGGGGAGCCTAACTATGGCTACACCTTC	CASSLLTGEPNYGYTF
.	TRBV2	TRBJ2-5	TRBD2	TGTGCCAGCAGTGAGAGCGGGGGGCAGACAGAGACCCAGTACTTC	CASSESGGQTETQYF
.	TRBV7-5	TRBJ1-2	.	.	CVRSLVGPGSNYGYTF
.	TRBV7-7	TRBJ1-5	TRBD1	TGTGCCAGCAGCCTGCTCGGGGGGACAGGTGGTACGCCCCAGCATTTT	CASSLLGGTGGTPQHF
.	TRBV2	TRBJ2-7	.	TGTGCCAGCTGTAACGGGCCGCGGGACTCCTACGAGCAGTACTTC	CASCNGPRDSYEQYF
.	TRBV5-1	TRBJ2-1	TRBD1	TGCGCCAGCAGCTTGGGAGGGGGCCATGAGCAGTTCTTC	CASSLGGGHEQFF
.	TRBV5-1	TRBJ1-2	TRBD1	TGCGCCAGCAGCCCCTTGACAGGGATGGGAGGCTACACCTTC	CASSPLTGMGGYTF
.	TRBV7-8	TRBJ1-5	.	TGTGCCAGCAGCTTAGGCCCAGGAACCAATCAGCCCCAGCATTTT	CASSLGPGTNQPQHF
.	TRBV27	TRBJ1-1	.	TGTGCCAGCACCGGTAGGGGGTCGGGCACTGAAGCTTTCTTT	CASTGRGSGTEAFF
.	TRBV28	TRBJ2-5	TRBD2	TGTGCCAGCAGTCGGGCGGGGGGGCAGGTGAAGACCCAGTACTTC	CASSRAGGQVKTQYF
.	TRBV30	TRBJ1-5	.	TGTGCCTGGAGTGTGAGAGGGGGAATTCAGCCCCAGCATTTT	CAWSVRGGIQPQHF
.	TRBV5-4	TRBJ1-2	.	TGTGCCAGCAGCTTAGCTGCCCCGACTAGCTATGGCTACACCTTC	CASSLAAPTSYGYTF
.	TRBV30	TRBJ2-2	TRBD1	TGTGCCTGGGACAGGGTGAACACCGGGGAGCTGTTTTTT	CAWDRVNTGELFF
.	TRBV5-1	TRBJ2-3	.	TGCGCCAGCACGTCCCAGGCAGGAGGAGATACGCAGTATTTT	CASTSQAGGDTQYF
.	TRBV3-1/TRBV3-2	TRBJ1-2	.	TGTGCCAGCAGCCAAGAACCCCAGGGGAAATATGGCTACACCTTC	CASSQEPQGKYGYTF
few	TRBV15	TRBJ1-5	.	TGTGCCACCTCTAAAGACACCCATAGCAATCAGCCCCAGCATTTT	CATSKDTHSNQPQHF
.	TRBV4-1	TRBJ1-1	TRBD1	TGCGCCAGCAGCCGACAGGGCGAGAACACTGAAGCTTTCTTT	CASSRQGENTEAFF
.	TRBV5-6	TRBJ1-3	.	TGTGCCAGCAGCTCCCCGCGGGCTGGAAACACCATATATTTT	CASSSPRAGNTIYF
.	TRBV30	TRBJ2-7	TRBD2	TGTGCCTGTACCCCGGGACTAGCGGACGAGCAGTACTTC	CACTPGLADEQYF
.	TRBV4-1	TRBJ2-7	.	TGCGCCAGCAGCCAAGATCAGCTGCCAGGGGAGGGCAACGAGCAGTACTTC	CASSQDQLPGEGNEQYF
once	TRBV5-1	TRBJ1-2	.	TGCGCCAGCAGCTCGGGGCCAGGGGACGTGGTCCGTGGCTATGGCTACACCTTC	CASSSGPGDVVRGYGYTF
.	TRBV5-1	TRBJ2-3	.	TGCGCCAGCAGCTTGGGAGGACAGAGGGTGGGAGATACGCAGTATTTT	CASSLGGQRVGDTQYF
.	TRBV6-5	TRBJ1-2	.	TGTGCCAGCAGTTACTCGAACAGGAACCCCTATGGCTACACCTTC	CASSYSNRNPYGYTF
.	TRBV5-4	TRBJ2-3	.	TGTGCCAGCAGCTTCGCAGATACGCAGTATTTT	CASSFADTQYF
.	TRBV25-1	TRBJ2-7	TRBD1	TGTGCCAGCAGTGACCCCGGGACAGGGGGGGGATACGAGCAGTACTTC	CASSDPGTGGGYEQYF
.	TRBV10-2	TRBJ1-3	.	TGCGCCAGCAGTGTTAGACAGTTCTCTGGAAACACCATATATTTT	CASSVRQFSGNTIYF
.	TRBV7-9	TRBJ1-6	TRBD1	TGTGCCAGCAGCTTGGGGACAGGACCAATGCCCCTCCACTTT	CASSLGTGPMPLHF
few	TRBV19	TRBJ1-1	TRBD1	TGTGCCAGTTCTCCCCAGGGGGTGAACACTGAAGCTTTCTTT	CASSPQGVNTEAFF
.	TRBV10-2	TRBJ2-3	.	TGCGCCAGCAGTGAGTGGGGAGGTGAGGATACGCAGTATTTT	CASSEWGGEDTQYF
.	TRBV6-5	TRBJ1-4	.	TGTGCCAGCAGTTACTCGATGGGGCATGGGGAAAAACTGTTTTTT	CASSYSMGHGEKLFF
once	TRBV13	TRBJ1-2	TRBD1	TGTGCCAGCAGACGATTAGGGGGACAGACCTATGGCTACACCTTC	CASRRLGGQTYGYTF
.	TRBV5-1	TRBJ1-1	.	TGCGCCAGCGGAGACGTAGCGGGCACTGAAGCTTTCTTT	CASGDVAGTEAFF
.	TRBV11-2	TRBJ1-4	.	TGTGCCAGCAGCCAGGGGCGAAACAGAATTGGTGAAAAACTGTTTTTT	CASSQGRNRIGEKLFF
.	TRBV25-1	TRBJ1-5	.	TGTGCCAGCAGTGACGGTAGCAATCAGCCCCAGCATTTT	CASSDGSNQPQHF